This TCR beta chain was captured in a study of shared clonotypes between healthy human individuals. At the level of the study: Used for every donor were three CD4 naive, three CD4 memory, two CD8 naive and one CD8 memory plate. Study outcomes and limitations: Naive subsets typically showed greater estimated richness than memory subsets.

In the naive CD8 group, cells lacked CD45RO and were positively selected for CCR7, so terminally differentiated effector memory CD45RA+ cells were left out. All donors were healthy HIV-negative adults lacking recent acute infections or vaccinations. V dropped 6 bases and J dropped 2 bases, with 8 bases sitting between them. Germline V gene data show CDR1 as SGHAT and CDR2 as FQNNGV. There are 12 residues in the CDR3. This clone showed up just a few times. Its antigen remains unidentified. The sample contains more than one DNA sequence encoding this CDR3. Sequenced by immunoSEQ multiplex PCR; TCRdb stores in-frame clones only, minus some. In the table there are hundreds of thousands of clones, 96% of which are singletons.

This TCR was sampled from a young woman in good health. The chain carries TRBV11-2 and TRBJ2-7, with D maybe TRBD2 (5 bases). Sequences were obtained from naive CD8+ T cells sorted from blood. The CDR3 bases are TGTGCCAGCAGTCCCGGGACCTACGAGCAGTACTTC. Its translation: CASSPGTYEQYF.